The 26 T cell receptor beta chains in this list originate from one sample, sequenced in a study of blood T cell repertoires in COVID-19 (TCRdb year 2020). Receptor libraries were prepared by the immunoSEQ multiplex PCR assay. TCRdb's version of the immuneACCESS table is confined to in-frame rearrangements and falls short of the full clone set. An unresolved V gene accounts for under half of the shortfall where checked; the remainder is of unknown origin. The sample table contains a few hundred thousand clones; only one count was recorded for approximately 91% of them. The ten largest clones add up to about 1% of the sample. Sample: PBMCs or T cells enriched from blood (not recorded which). These receptor sequences come from a woman aged 25 to 45 who had recovered from COVID-19.

The V call is TRBV7-9, the J call TRBJ2-5; 10 bases agree with TRBD2. The CDR3 spans 17 residues. After removal of 1 base from V and 0 bases from J, the junction contained 5 bases not matched to a gene. Germline-derived CDR1 and CDR2 are SEHNR and FQNEAQ (reference sequence). DNA for the CDR3: TGTGCCAGCAGCTTAGTAAGGACTAGCGGATACCAAGAGACCCAGTACTTC. Translated, it gives CASSLVRTSGYQETQYF.

CDR3 region: CASSQGWTSGVKQFF. CDR3 nucleotide sequence: TGTGCCAGCAGCCAAGGCTGGACTAGCGGCGTTAAGCAGTTCTTC. The chain uses TRBV3-1 (or the pseudogene TRBV3-2) and TRBJ2-1; 10 positions match TRBD2. CDR1 is LGHDT, CDR2 YNNKEL, per germline (reference sequence). This CDR3 spans 15 amino acids. Germline trimming cut 1 base from V and 11 bases from J; bases unmatched to any gene: 8.

This clone was detected only once. V is TRBV9 and J is TRBJ2-7, with 8 bases identical to TRBD1. V lost 0 bases, J lost 5 bases, and 7 bases stayed unmatched. CDR3 length: 15 residues. Germline V gene sequence: CDR1 SGDLS, CDR2 YYNGEE. The CDR3 region is CASSVDKDRVHEQYF. CDR3 DNA: TGTGCCAGCAGCGTAGACAAGGACAGGGTCCACGAGCAGTACTTC.

The V gene is TRBV29-1, the J gene TRBJ1-2, with 8 bases identical to TRBD1. V shed 4 bases, J shed 2 bases, and the junction held 3 bases outside the gene matches. CDR1 and CDR2 from the germline V gene are SQVTM and ANQGSEA. The CDR3 has 13 residues. For the CDR3, the DNA is TGCAGCGTTGGGGCAGGGGGCAACTATGGCTACACCTTC. Amino acid sequence: CSVGAGGNYGYTF. Together with reference TRBV29-1 and TRBJ1-2, the CDR3 gives the full variable domain: SAVISQKPSRDICQRGTSLTIQCQVDSQVTMMFWYRQQPGQSLTLIATANQGSEATYESGFVIDKFPISRPNLTFSTLTVSNMSPEDSSIYLCSVGAGGNYGYTFGSGTRLTVV.

The chain combines TRBV6-2 or TRBV6-3 with TRBJ1-1; a weak D match, TRBD1 (5 bases). This CDR3 is 15 amino acids long. V was pared by 5 bases and J by 6 bases, with 19 bases between. Looked up from germline, CDR1 is MNHEY and CDR2 is SVGEGT. Here the CDR3 reads CASSQRGGDYAEAFF. The CDR3 region has the DNA TGTGCCAGCAGTCAAAGGGGAGGGGATTATGCTGAAGCTTTCTTT.

J is TRBJ1-5 and V is TRBV5-3, with a tentative D call TRBD1 (5 bases). TRBV5-3 is placed among ORFs of uncertain function. Between the trimmed V and J ends, which lost 4 bases and 5 bases, there was a span of 40 bases. The CDR3 is 23 amino acids. The CDR3 DNA reads TGTGCCAGAAGCCCTTGGAGCCCACCCCTCAGGGATTTGGCCGAAGTAGAAGATCAGCCCCAGCATTTT. It is translated as CARSPWSPPLRDLAEVEDQPQHF.

The J gene is TRBJ2-7, the V gene TRBV5-1, with TRBD1 matching over 8 bases. V was pared by 3 bases and J by 5 bases, with 1 base of the junction left unmatched. The CDR3 has 12 amino acids. In germline, CDR1 is SGHRS, CDR2 YFSETQ. CDR3 coding DNA: TGCGCCAGCAGCTCACAGGGGGACGAGCAGTACTTC. The encoded protein is CASSSQGDEQYF.

The rearrangement links TRBV10-2 to TRBJ1-1; 8 bases map to TRBD1. The germline CDR1 and CDR2 sequences are WSHSY and SAAADI. The ends lost 10 bases at V and 1 base at J; junction bases unmatched: 11. CDR3 length: 15 amino acids. CDR3 nucleotide sequence: TGCGCCACGTGGGAGACAGGGGCGAGGAACACTGAAGCTTTCTTT. Translating gives CATWETGARNTEAFF.

The chain combines TRBV12-3 or TRBV12-4 with TRBJ1-5; no definite D call. The CDR3 is made up of 12 amino acids. Deletions cut 4 bases from V and 9 bases from J, with 10 bases between. The CDR3 nucleotides read TGTGCCAGCAGTTCCACGTTCGGGCCCCAGCATTTT. Its protein product is CASSSTFGPQHF.

CDR3: CASSQDRFNYGYTF. CDR3 nucleotides: TGCGCCAGCAGCCAGGACAGATTTAACTATGGCTACACCTTC. The chain couples TRBV4-3 to TRBJ1-2; perhaps TRBD1 as D (6 bases). V was trimmed by 3 bases and J by 1 base, leaving 9 bases between them. The germline gives CDR1 LGHNA, CDR2 YSLEER. CDR3 length: 14 amino acids.

This sequence joins TRBV9 and TRBJ2-3; 8 nucleotides match TRBD1. The CDR3 is 15 amino acids. Germline CDR1 SGDLS, CDR2 YYNGEE. V was clipped by 4 bases and J by 3 bases; unmatched bases: 7. The CDR3 is CASSLRTGLTDTQYF. The CDR3 DNA reads as TGTGCCAGCAGCTTGAGGACAGGGTTAACAGATACGCAGTATTTT.

The J gene is TRBJ2-3, the V gene TRBV25-1; weak D call: TRBD2 (6 bases). The V end was cut by 4 bases, the J end by 3 bases, with 20 bases between. This CDR3 spans 17 amino acids. CDR1 and CDR2 (germline): MGHDK, SYGVNS. CDR3 coding DNA: TGTGCCAGCAGTGCGAACGCGGGGCGTACCTTAACAGATACGCAGTATTTT. This encodes CASSANAGRTLTDTQYF.

This clone has a single count. The genes are TRBV10-3 and TRBJ1-2, with 7 bases that match TRBD1. In germline, CDR1 is ENHRY, CDR2 SYGVKD. J gave up 6 bases and V 3 bases, and 10 bases lay outside the gene matches. The CDR3 runs 15 residues. Written as DNA, the CDR3 is TGTGCCATCAGTGACTCGGGACAGCCCTACAATGGCTACACCTTC. It encodes CAISDSGQPYNGYTF.

This chain connects TRBV27 to TRBJ2-7; D is undetermined. This CDR3 has 14 amino acids. The V gene's germline CDR1 is MNHEY and CDR2 SMNVEV (reference sequence). V was cut by 5 bases and J by 0 bases, with 11 bases left in between. CDR3 nucleotides: TGTGCCAGCAGTCTAATTGGTAACTCCTACGAGCAGTACTTC. The encoded protein is CASSLIGNSYEQYF.

The chain couples TRBV3-1 (or the pseudogene TRBV3-2) to TRBJ2-7, with a possible D match to TRBD1 (5 bases). Germline-derived CDR1 and CDR2 are LGHDT and YNNKEL (reference sequence). The CDR3 has 16 residues. The V end was cut by 2 bases, the J end by 2 bases, with 16 bases between. The CDR3 region is CASSQTPARATYEQYF. In nucleotides, the CDR3 is TGTGCCAGCAGCCAAACCCCGGCCAGGGCGACCTACGAGCAGTACTTC.

The rearrangement joins TRBV29-1 to TRBJ1-1, with 7 nucleotides matching TRBD1. The V and J ends lost 7 bases and 5 bases, in that order; junction bases with no gene match: 10. The CDR3 has 13 amino acids. The germline gives CDR1 SQVTM, CDR2 ANQGSEA. The CDR3 protein is CSGRTGAETEAFF. In DNA, the CDR3 is TGCAGCGGCCGAACAGGGGCGGAGACTGAAGCTTTCTTT.

With regard to this clone: The sample has other DNA sequences that encode this CDR3 too. This chain joins TRBV5-1 and TRBJ1-1; no definite D call. The germline V gene encodes CDR1 SGHRS and CDR2 YFSETQ. The CDR3 is 13 amino acids. V was clipped by 0 bases and J by 4 bases, with 7 bases between them. The CDR3 protein is CASSLEGGTEAFF. The CDR3 bases are TGCGCCAGCAGCTTGGAGGGAGGCACTGAAGCTTTCTTT.

The rearrangement joins TRBV27 to TRBJ2-7, with TRBD2 matching 7 bases. The CDR3 extends over 14 amino acids. Germline-derived CDR1 and CDR2 are MNHEY and SMNVEV (reference sequence). V was clipped by 4 bases and J by 6 bases; unmatched bases: 9. The CDR3 sequence: CASSSSVSGGEQYF. The CDR3 nucleotides are TGTGCCAGCAGTTCCTCGGTTTCGGGGGGCGAGCAGTACTTC.

DNA of the CDR3: TGCGCCAGCAGCTCAAGATCGGGCGGGACAGGGATCGTAGACTATGGCTACACCTTC. As protein: CASSSRSGGTGIVDYGYTF. The V gene is TRBV4-3, the J gene TRBJ1-2, with TRBD1 matching 9 bases. Trimming took 5 bases from V and 3 from J; bases not matched to a gene: 19. Germline CDR1 and CDR2: LGHNA and YSLEER. The CDR3 runs 19 residues.

The chain links TRBV12-3 or TRBV12-4 to TRBJ1-5, with TRBD1 matching 10 bases. With V trimmed by 6 bases and J by 5 bases, 1 base remained unmatched. CDR3 length: 13 residues. The CDR3 loop is CASRDRGDQPQHF. The CDR3 nucleotides read TGTGCCAGCAGGGACAGGGGGGATCAGCCCCAGCATTTT.

J is TRBJ2-5 and V is TRBV7-2; 11 bases are a match to TRBD2. Germline loops: CDR1 SGHTA, CDR2 FQGNSA. Trimming removed 8 bases from V and 2 bases from J; junction bases left unmatched: 13. This CDR3 has 17 residues. The CDR3 DNA follows: TGTGCCAGCGCCTATTGGGCTAGCGGGGGGAGACAAGAGACCCAGTACTTC. It yields the protein CASAYWASGGRQETQYF.

The J gene is TRBJ2-7, the V gene TRBV9; 9 nucleotides align to TRBD1. This CDR3 is 15 amino acids long. The V segment lost 4 bases and the J segment 5 bases; nucleotides outside the gene matches: 10. Germline V gene data show CDR1 as SGDLS and CDR2 as YYNGEE. CDR3 in DNA: TGTGCCAGCAGCACCCCGACAGGGGGGGAGGACGAGCAGTACTTC. Its protein is CASSTPTGGEDEQYF. Drawing the rest from reference TRBV9 and TRBJ2-7, the complete variable domain is DSGVTQTPKHLITATGQRVTLRCSPRSGDLSVYWYQQSLDQGLQFLIQYYNGEERAKGNILERFSAQQFPDLHSELNLSSLELGDSALYFCASSTPTGGEDEQYFGPGTRLTVT.

The gene calls are TRBV27 and TRBJ2-1; TRBD1 matches 8 bases. Trimming at V came to 2 bases and at J to 3 bases, leaving 6 bases not matched to a gene. Looked up from germline, CDR1 is MNHEY and CDR2 is SMNVEV (reference sequence). The CDR3 runs 16 residues. The CDR3 is CASSLARGRFYNEQFF. Written as DNA, the CDR3 is TGTGCCAGCAGTTTAGCCAGGGGGCGTTTCTACAATGAGCAGTTCTTC.

CDR3 nucleotide sequence: TGTGCCAGCAGCTTCGGGGGGGCGGCAGATACGCAGTATTTT. It specifies CASSFGGAADTQYF. This chain links TRBV7-2 with TRBJ2-3; TRBD2 matches at 8 bases. V gave up 3 bases and J gave up 4 bases; unmatched junction bases: 3. The CDR3 is 14 amino acids. Germline V gene data show CDR1 as SGHTA and CDR2 as FQGNSA.

The gene calls are TRBV27 and TRBJ2-2; TRBD1 matches at 9 bases. The germline V gene has CDR1 MNHEY and CDR2 SMNVEV (reference sequence). The CDR3 extends over 14 amino acids. V trimming: 6 bases; J trimming: 7 bases; junction bases outside the gene matches: 6. The CDR3 sequence is CASRRGQGHGELFF. The DNA of the CDR3 is TGTGCCAGCAGACGGGGACAGGGACACGGGGAGCTGTTTTTT.

CDR3 loop: CASSSPDRVLLGYTF. The CDR3 DNA sequence: TGTGCCAGCAGTTCCCCGGACAGGGTCCTTTTGGGCTACACCTTC. The chain carries TRBV28 and TRBJ1-2; 8 bases match TRBD1. The V segment lost 4 bases and the J segment 8 bases; nucleotides outside the gene matches: 12. From germline, CDR1 is MDHEN and CDR2 SYDVKM. This CDR3 is built from 15 residues.